This T cell receptor (beta chain) was observed in a study of identical twins. CDR3 length equals 15 residues. The V end lost 2 bases, the J end lost 1 base, and 9 bases lay between the germline ends. CDR1 and CDR2 (germline): SGHRS, YFSETQ. Study-wide results and caveats: Cross-sectional statistics, not tracking of the same donors, supported the conclusions.

Notes on this clonotype: Its antigen is currently unknown.

TCRdb reprocessed the 5' RACE reads with MiXCR, giving one entry per CDR3 protein. The profile shows roughly 480,000 distinct CDR3 sequences, 24% of them singletons. These data are also associated with another study on T cells expressing NK-cell markers.

This chain uses TRBV5-1 with TRBJ2-2; weak D call: TRBD1 (5 bases). Sequenced: CD4+ T cells sorted from blood. This receptor was identified in a woman aged 18-30 years in good health. As DNA, the CDR3 is TGCGCCAGCAGCTTTCAGGGCGGGAACACCGGGGAGCTGTTTTTT. Translating gives CASSFQGGNTGELFF. Together with reference TRBV5-1 and TRBJ2-2, the CDR3 gives the full variable domain: KAGVTQTPRYLIKTRGQQVTLSCSPISGHRSVSWYQQTPGQGLQFLFEYFSETQRNKGNFPGRFSGRQFSNSRSEMNVSTLELGDSALYLCASSFQGGNTGELFFGEGSRLTVL.